This TCR beta chain was identified during a study of T cells in tumors after PD-1 blockade. Study context: No patient had prior checkpoint blockade, systemic immunosuppression, or radiotherapy within 4 weeks. Blood samples averaged around 110,000 templates (range 24,679-257,772) and under 40,000 unique clonotypes. Daily vismodegib 150 mg continued in a subset of anti-PD-1-treated patients.

On this clone: What it binds is not known.

TCRdb's table, derived via immunoSEQ multiplex PCR, lists solely in-frame clones and lacks some. The profile shows about 34,000 clones, roughly four fifths of them singletons. Findings and limits, study-wide: Peripheral recruitment is suggested, as some novel exhausted tumor clones were in pre-treatment blood.

This sample comprised PBMCs, obtained after anti-PD-1 treatment. This clonotype was sampled from a human donor with basal cell carcinoma.

The CDR3 loop is CASSRTGGTGYTF. Here the CDR3 DNA reads TGTGCCAGCAGCAGGACAGGGGGCACGGGCTACACCTTC. The rearrangement uses TRBV12-3 or TRBV12-4 and TRBJ1-2; TRBD1 aligns across 11 bases. V was clipped by 6 bases and J by 8 bases; unmatched bases: 5. The CDR3 covers 13 residues.